The 10 T cell receptor beta chains presented below share a single source sample, sequenced in a study of blood T cell repertoires in COVID-19. Clones were read by immunoSEQ multiplex PCR, and TCRdb kept only the in-frame ones, dropping some. The sample gives around 190,000 clones, roughly 77% of which show up once; nearly 9.5% is in the top ten. Sequencing was done on a sample of PBMCs or T cells enriched from blood (not recorded which). Receptor source: a man in his forties who had recovered from COVID-19.

CDR3 residues: CAWSVSARNRDTIYF. CDR3 nucleotides: TGTGCCTGGAGTGTATCGGCCCGAAATCGGGACACCATATATTTT. V usage is TRBV30 and J usage is TRBJ1-3; no definite D call. The germline V gene encodes CDR1 GTSNPN and CDR2 SVGIG (reference sequence). The CDR3 is 15 amino acids. Trimming shortened V by 0 bases and J by 8 bases, and 17 bases separated the two germline ends. Combining the CDR3 with reference TRBV30 and TRBJ1-3 gives the whole variable domain SQTIHQWPATLVQPVGSPLSLECTVEGTSNPNLYWYRQAAGRGLQLLFYSVGIGQISSEVPQNLSASRPQDRQFILSSKKLLLSDSGFYLCAWSVSARNRDTIYFGEGSWLTVV.

The chain recombines TRBV4-2 with TRBJ2-7; 9 nucleotides agree with TRBD1. CDR3 length equals 15 residues. Germline CDR1 LGHNA, CDR2 YNFKEQ. The V segment lost 2 bases and the J segment 3 bases; nucleotides outside the gene matches: 5. This chain's CDR3 is CASSQSLTGGYEQYF. For the CDR3, the DNA is TGTGCCAGCAGCCAATCATTGACAGGGGGCTACGAGCAGTACTTC.

The chain uses TRBV5-1 and TRBJ2-7; possible D gene TRBD2, 5 bases. This CDR3 has 14 amino acids. Germline CDR1 and CDR2: SGHRS and YFSETQ. The V end lost 4 bases, the J end lost 6 bases, and 17 bases lay between the germline ends. The CDR3 DNA reads as TGCGCCAGCAGCCCATGGACTGAGGCTACCGAGCAGTACTTC. Protein sequence: CASSPWTEATEQYF.

This sequence joins TRBV6-5 and TRBJ2-1; a possible D gene is TRBD1 (6 bases). Trimming took off 4 bases at V and 5 bases at J, with 12 bases between the two ends. The CDR3 is 14 residues long. Germline values: CDR1 MNHEY, CDR2 SVGAGI. The CDR3: CASSSTYRDNEQFF. The CDR3 DNA reads as TGTGCCAGCAGTTCCACATACAGGGACAATGAGCAGTTCTTC.

This chain links TRBV3-1 (or the pseudogene TRBV3-2) with TRBJ1-2, with TRBD1 identical over 7 bases. The V and J ends lost 3 bases and 5 bases, in that order; junction bases with no gene match: 12. The CDR3 length is 16 residues. From germline, CDR1 is LGHDT and CDR2 YNNKEL (reference sequence). The CDR3 sequence: CASSHLLDRASYGYTF. The CDR3 coding sequence is TGTGCCAGCAGCCATCTACTAGACAGGGCGTCTTATGGCTACACCTTC.

This rearrangement joins TRBV20-1 to TRBJ1-4, with 10 bases lining up with TRBD1. This CDR3 spans 15 amino acids. Germline trimming cut 3 bases from V and 5 bases from J; bases unmatched to any gene: 6. Looked up from germline, CDR1 is DFQATT and CDR2 is SNEGSKA (reference sequence). The CDR3 loop reads CSASHPGQGNEKLFF. In DNA form, the CDR3 reads TGCAGTGCTAGTCATCCGGGACAGGGGAATGAAAAACTGTTTTTT.

The CDR3 bases are TGTGCCAGCAAACTAGCACGCACCGGGGAGCTGTTTTTT. This encodes CASKLARTGELFF. The chain employs TRBV12-3 or TRBV12-4 and TRBJ2-2, with D maybe TRBD2 (6 bases). The CDR3 spans 13 residues. Trimming cost V 7 bases and J 4 bases, with 10 bases left between them.

CDR3 amino acids: CASSQSWQGVDQPQHF. In DNA form, the CDR3 reads TGCGCCAGCAGTCAATCGTGGCAGGGGGTGGATCAGCCCCAGCATTTT. The chain recombines TRBV23-1 with TRBJ1-5, with 7 nucleotides matching TRBD1. TRBV23-1 is an open reading frame whose function is uncertain. This CDR3 has 16 residues. J was trimmed by 5 bases and V by 0 bases; bases with no gene match: 7.

This CDR3 reads CASSQGSGTDTQYF. CDR3 nucleotide sequence: TGTGCCAGCAGCCAAGGTAGCGGCACAGATACGCAGTATTTT. The J gene is TRBJ2-3, the V gene TRBV4-2, with D maybe TRBD2 (5 bases). Trimming removed 1 base from V and 1 base from J, with 6 bases in between. CDR3 length: 14 residues. Germline loops: CDR1 LGHNA, CDR2 YNFKEQ.

The J gene is TRBJ2-7, the V gene TRBV19, with 9 bases lining up with TRBD1. The CDR3 is 13 residues long. Germline V CDR1 and CDR2: LNHDA, SQIVND (reference sequence). V was clipped by 4 bases and J by 3 bases; unmatched bases: 1. The CDR3 region is CASSKDRGYEQYF. The CDR3 DNA reads TGTGCCAGTAGTAAGGACAGGGGCTACGAGCAGTACTTC.